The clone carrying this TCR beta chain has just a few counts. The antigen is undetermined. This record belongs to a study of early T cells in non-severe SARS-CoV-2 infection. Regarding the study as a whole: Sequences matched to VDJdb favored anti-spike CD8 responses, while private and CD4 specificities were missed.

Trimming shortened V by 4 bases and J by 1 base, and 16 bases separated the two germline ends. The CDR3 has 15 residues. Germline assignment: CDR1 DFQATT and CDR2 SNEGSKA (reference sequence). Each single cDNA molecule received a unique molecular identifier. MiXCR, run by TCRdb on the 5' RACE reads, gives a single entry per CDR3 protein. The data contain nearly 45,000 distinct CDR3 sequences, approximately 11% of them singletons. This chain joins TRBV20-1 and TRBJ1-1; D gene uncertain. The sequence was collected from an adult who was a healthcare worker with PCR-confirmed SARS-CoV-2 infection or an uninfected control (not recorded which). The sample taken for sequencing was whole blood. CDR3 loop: CSAKNSGAGNTEAFF. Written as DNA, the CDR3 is TGCAGTGCTAAAAACTCGGGTGCAGGGAACACTGAAGCTTTCTTT.